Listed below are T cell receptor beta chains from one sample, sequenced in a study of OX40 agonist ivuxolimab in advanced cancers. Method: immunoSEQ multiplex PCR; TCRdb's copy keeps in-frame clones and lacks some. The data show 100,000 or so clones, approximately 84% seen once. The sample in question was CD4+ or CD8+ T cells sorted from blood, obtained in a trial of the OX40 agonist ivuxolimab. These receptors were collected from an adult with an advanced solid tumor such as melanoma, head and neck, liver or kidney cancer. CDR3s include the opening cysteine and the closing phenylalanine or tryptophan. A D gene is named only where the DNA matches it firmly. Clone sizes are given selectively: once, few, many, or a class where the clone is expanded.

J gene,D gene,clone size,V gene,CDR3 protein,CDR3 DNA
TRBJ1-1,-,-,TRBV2,CASSEDYMGGAEAFF,TGTGCCAGCAGTGAAGACTATATGGGGGGCGCTGAAGCTTTCTTT
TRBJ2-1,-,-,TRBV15,CATSRGLPTEQFF,TGTGCCACCAGCAGAGGCCTTCCTACTGAGCAGTTCTTC
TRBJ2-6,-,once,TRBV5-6,CASSQQGTLAGANVLTF,TGTGCCAGCAGCCAACAGGGTACCCTGGCTGGGGCCAACGTCCTGACTTTC
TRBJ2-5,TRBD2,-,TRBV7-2,CASSSSGQETQYF,TGTGCCAGCAGCTCTAGCGGCCAAGAGACCCAGTACTTC
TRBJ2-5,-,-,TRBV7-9,CASSLGGLGPQETQYF,TGTGCCAGCAGTCTCGGGGGACTGGGCCCCCAAGAGACCCAGTACTTC
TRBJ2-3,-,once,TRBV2,CASSGLAASTDTQYF,TGTGCCAGCAGTGGGTTAGCGGCCAGCACAGATACGCAGTATTTT
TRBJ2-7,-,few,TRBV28,CASTTQMLAYEQYF,TGTGCCAGCACCACGCAGATGTTGGCCTACGAGCAGTACTTC
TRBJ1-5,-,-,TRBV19,CASSIDYVERNQPQHF,TGTGCCAGTAGTATTGATTATGTGGAGCGCAATCAGCCCCAGCATTTT
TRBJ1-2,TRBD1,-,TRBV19,CASSTRQGSNYGYTF,TGTGCCAGTAGTACCCGACAGGGATCTAACTATGGCTACACCTTC
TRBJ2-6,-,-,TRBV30,CVCKQGSGANVLTF,TGTGTCTGTAAACAGGGCTCTGGGGCCAACGTCCTGACTTTC
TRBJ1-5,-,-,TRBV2,CASSPSGQGQPQHF,TGTGCCAGCAGTCCCTCAGGGCAGGGTCAGCCCCAGCATTTT
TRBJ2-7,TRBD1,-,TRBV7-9,CASSSWSGTGAGEQYF,TGTGCCAGCAGCTCGTGGTCCGGGACAGGGGCGGGAGAGCAGTACTTC
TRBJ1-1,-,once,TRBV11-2,CASSQQGNTEAFF,TGTGCCAGCAGCCAGCAGGGGAACACTGAAGCTTTCTTT
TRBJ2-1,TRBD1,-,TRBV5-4,CASSPGQGGSLGLYNEQFF,TGTGCCAGCAGCCCAGGACAGGGCGGGTCTCTAGGACTTTACAATGAGCAGTTCTTC
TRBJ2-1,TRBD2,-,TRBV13,CASSLGPSGGPREQFF,TGTGCCAGCAGCTTAGGCCCATCGGGAGGGCCTCGGGAGCAGTTCTTC
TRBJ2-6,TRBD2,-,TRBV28,CASGGGPFSGANVLTF,TGTGCCAGCGGCGGGGGTCCATTCTCTGGGGCCAACGTCCTGACTTTC
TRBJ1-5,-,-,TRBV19,CASNLRKEQPQHF,TGTGCCAGTAACCTTAGGAAAGAGCAGCCCCAGCATTTT
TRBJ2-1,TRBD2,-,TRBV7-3,CASSLGSSGTGNEQFF,TGTGCCAGCAGCTTAGGGAGTAGCGGGACGGGCAATGAGCAGTTCTTC
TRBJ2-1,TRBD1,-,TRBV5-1,CASSFGTGTLNEQFF,TGCGCCAGCAGCTTTGGGACAGGTACTCTCAATGAGCAGTTCTTC
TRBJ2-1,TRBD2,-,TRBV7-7,CASRATSEYNEQFF,TGTGCTAGCAGGGCCACTAGCGAGTATAATGAGCAGTTCTTC
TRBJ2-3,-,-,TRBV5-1,CASTDPGGTQYF,TGCGCCAGCACCGATCCGGGCGGGACGCAGTATTTT
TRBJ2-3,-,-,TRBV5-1,CASSFQGLGTDTQYF,TGCGCCAGCAGCTTCCAGGGTCTGGGCACAGATACGCAGTATTTT
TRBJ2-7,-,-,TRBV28,CASTGQYEQYF,TGTGCCAGCACCGGACAATACGAGCAGTACTTC
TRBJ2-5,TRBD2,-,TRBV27,CASSLPNGGGAQETQYF,TGTGCCAGCAGTTTACCGAATGGGGGAGGGGCCCAAGAGACCCAGTACTTC
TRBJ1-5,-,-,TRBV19,CASSMTGDRRRYPQHF,TGTGCCAGTAGTATGACCGGAGACCGCCGCAGGTATCCCCAGCATTTT
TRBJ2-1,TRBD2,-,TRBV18,CASSPSLAGGYEQFF,TGTGCCAGCTCACCATCGCTAGCGGGAGGGTACGAGCAGTTCTTC
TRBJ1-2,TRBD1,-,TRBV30,CAWRSTGVIGYTF,TGTGCCTGGAGGTCTACAGGGGTTATTGGCTACACCTTC
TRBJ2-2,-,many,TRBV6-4,CASRWDQDTGELFF,TGTGCCAGCAGATGGGACCAAGACACCGGGGAGCTGTTTTTT
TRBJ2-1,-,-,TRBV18,CASSPSLATSYNEQFF,TGTGCCAGCTCTCCGTCTCTAGCGACTTCCTACAATGAGCAGTTCTTC
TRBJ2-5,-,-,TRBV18,CASSLQAAVETQYF,TGTGCCAGCTCACTACAAGCGGCGGTAGAGACCCAGTACTTC
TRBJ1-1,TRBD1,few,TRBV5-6,CASSHRQGAGTEAFF,TGTGCCAGCAGCCACCGACAGGGGGCTGGTACTGAAGCTTTCTTT
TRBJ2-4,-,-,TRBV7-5,CVRSFWGPYTKNIQYF,TGTGTCAGAAGCTTCTGGGGGCCGTATACCAAAAACATTCAGTACTTC
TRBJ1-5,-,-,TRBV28,CASNFQGYQPQHF,TGTGCCAGCAACTTCCAGGGATATCAGCCCCAGCATTTT
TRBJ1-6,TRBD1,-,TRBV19,CASSPPGGGPHSPLHF,TGTGCCAGTAGTCCGCCAGGGGGCGGACCCCATTCACCCCTCCACTTT
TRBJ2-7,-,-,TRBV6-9,CASTRGGTHRGYEQYF,TGTGCCAGCACCCGGGGAGGGACCCACAGGGGCTACGAGCAGTACTTC
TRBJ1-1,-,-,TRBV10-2,CASSAAAQNTEAFF,TGCGCCAGCAGTGCTGCAGCTCAGAACACTGAAGCTTTCTTT
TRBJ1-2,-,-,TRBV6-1,CASSQGALGYTF,TGTGCCAGCAGCCAAGGGGCTCTTGGCTACACCTTC
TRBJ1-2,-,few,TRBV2,CASTGTLLTSGYTF,TGTGCCAGCACCGGGACCCTCCTAACAAGCGGCTACACCTTC
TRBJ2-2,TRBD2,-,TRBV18,CASSPPGLGVTGELFF,TGTGCCAGCTCACCCCCGGGACTAGGAGTCACCGGGGAGCTGTTTTTT
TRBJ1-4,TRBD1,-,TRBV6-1,CASSWNRGEKLFF,TGTGCCAGCAGTTGGAACAGGGGCGAAAAACTGTTTTTT
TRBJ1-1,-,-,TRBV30,CAWRRENTEAFF,TGTGCCTGGCGACGGGAAAACACTGAAGCTTTCTTT
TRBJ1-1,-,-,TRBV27,CASSFGGIGTEAFF,TGTGCCAGCAGTTTCGGGGGAATTGGAACTGAAGCTTTCTTT
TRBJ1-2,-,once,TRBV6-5,CASKGESGYTF,TGTGCCAGCAAAGGGGAGTCGGGCTACACCTTC
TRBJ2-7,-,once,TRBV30,CAWSADRSRYEQYF,TGTGCCTGGAGTGCAGACAGGAGCCGCTACGAGCAGTACTTC
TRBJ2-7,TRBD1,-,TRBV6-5,CASRSPGQGSNEQYF,TGTGCCAGCAGATCCCCGGGACAGGGATCCAACGAGCAGTACTTC
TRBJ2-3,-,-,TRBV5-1,CASSLSGGTSTDTQYF,TGCGCCAGCAGCTTGTCTGGCGGCACTAGCACAGATACGCAGTATTTT
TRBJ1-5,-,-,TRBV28,CASSGLGYVQPQHF,TGTGCCAGCAGTGGATTGGGGTATGTCCAGCCCCAGCATTTT
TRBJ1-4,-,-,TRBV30,CAWSKLKEKLFF,TGTGCCTGGAGTAAGCTCAAAGAAAAACTGTTTTTT
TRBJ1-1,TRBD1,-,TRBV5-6,CASSLETGITEAFF,TGTGCCAGCAGCTTGGAGACAGGGATTACTGAAGCTTTCTTT
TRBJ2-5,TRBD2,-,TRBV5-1,CASSSAGGPQETQYF,TGCGCCAGCAGCTCGGCGGGGGGCCCCCAAGAGACCCAGTACTTC
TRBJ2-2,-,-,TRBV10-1,CASSEVGLGNTGELFF,TGCGCCAGCAGTGAGGTGGGACTGGGTAACACCGGGGAGCTGTTTTTT
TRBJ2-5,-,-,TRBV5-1,CASSFIAGVGETQYF,TGCGCCAGCAGCTTTATTGCTGGAGTCGGCGAGACCCAGTACTTC